This T cell receptor beta chain was documented in a study of cytomegalovirus exposure and HLA in healthy donors. Study at large: In a later analysis, the roughly 120 validation repertoires were reported to have used the same platform as the approximately 670 first-cohort repertoires. Study-wide results and limits: Cytomegalovirus-associated TCR beta chains were listed, numbering some 180. For cytomegalovirus status, the classifier reportedly gave diagnoses with high specificity and sensitivity.

Some clones are missing from TCRdb's copy, which holds only in-frame ones; the method was immunoSEQ multiplex PCR. The sample has roughly 63,000 clones; roughly 90% are singletons. Germline loops: CDR1 SGHAT, CDR2 FQNNGV. Trimming took 2 bases from V and 1 from J, leaving 9 bases between them. The CDR3 is 14 amino acids. Comments on this clone: Its antigen is unknown.

The J gene is TRBJ2-7, the V gene TRBV11-2, with D unresolved. Sequencing input: PBMCs. This TCR was recovered from a woman aged 18-35 years in good health and CMV-seronegative. The CDR3 reads CASSLNQFSYEQYF. CDR3 bases: TGTGCCAGCAGCTTAAATCAGTTTTCCTACGAGCAGTACTTC.